This TCR beta chain was obtained from a study of blood T cell repertoires in COVID-19. As for the study in general: Samples representing acute and convalescent COVID-19 were sourced from the United States, Italy and Spain. Sample material is recorded as cDNA or gDNA derived from T cells, B-cell-depleted T cells, or PBMCs.

Per the study methods: Reference gene primers were amplified, and this amplification served to estimate nucleated cell counts. Method: immunoSEQ multiplex PCR; TCRdb's copy keeps in-frame clones and lacks some. The V and J calls and clone size come from that table; D and trimming were worked out from the DNA. The table records tens of thousands of clones, approximately 80% of them present only once. The CDR3 is 16 amino acids. Per the germline V gene, CDR1 is MNHEY and CDR2 is SVGAGI. J was trimmed by 3 bases and V by 0 bases; bases with no gene match: 7. The sample was peripheral blood. This chain links TRBV6-5 with TRBJ1-1, with TRBD1 identical over 7 bases. The receptor's source is a human donor in a cohort sampled during active COVID-19. CDR3 amino acids: CASSYSTTRGDTEAFF. CDR3 coding DNA: TGTGCCAGCAGTTACTCGACAACCAGGGGGGACACTGAAGCTTTCTTT.